The TCR beta chain under discussion was sequenced for a study of technical replicates of blood from a few donors. Assay: immunoSEQ multiplex PCR; the TCRdb copy retains only in-frame clones and omits some. The sample includes approximately 13,000 clones, about 86% of them seen just once. The sample taken for sequencing was PBMCs. The TCR originated in a human donor in good health.

Here the CDR3 DNA reads TGTGCCAGCAGTAGACAGGCTGCGAGCTATGGCTACACCTTC. It encodes CASSRQAASYGYTF. The chain links TRBV2 to TRBJ1-2; D possibly corresponds to TRBD1 (6 bases). CDR1 and CDR2 (germline): SNHLY, FYNNEI. CDR3 length: 14 amino acids. The ends were cut back, 5 bases at V and 4 bases at J, with 14 bases in the middle.